The rows below give T cell receptor beta chains drawn from one sample of a study of blood T cell repertoires in COVID-19. Sequencing used immunoSEQ multiplex PCR; TCRdb keeps in-frame clones, though not all of them. The sample holds tens of thousands of clones, 90% seen once. The source material was peripheral blood. Receptors were obtained from a man aged 50-60 years with active COVID-19. Each CDR3 is given with its conserved first and last residue.

>TRBJ2-1|TRBV5-1
CASIESLSGEQFF
>TRBJ2-1|TRBV24-1
CATSGLAGNNEQFF
>TRBJ2-3|TRBV27
CASSPQRGGPDTQYF
>TRBJ1-2|TRBV18
CASSPDRDSRDYGYTF
>TRBJ2-2|TRBV2
CASSEGPSPLLCLARNTGELFF
>TRBJ1-6|TRBV19
CASSGGRTASPLHF
>TRBJ1-2|TRBV29-1
CSVDSYGYTF
>TRBJ2-1|TRBV3-1/TRBV3-2
CASSQDWGGGASNEQFF
>TRBJ1-1|TRBV7-2
CASSLGAKPLIGTEAFF
>TRBJ1-2|TRBV7-8
CASSLQGNYGYTF
>TRBJ1-3|TRBV3-1/TRBV3-2
CASSQEGAGGRNTIYF
>TRBJ1-2|TRBV28
CASRRGQGERGYTF
>TRBJ1-2|TRBV10-2
CASSEGPRRDGYTF
>TRBJ2-5|TRBV12-3/TRBV12-4
CATRQGQETQYF
>TRBJ1-1|TRBV18
CASSPVLGTGGSEAFF